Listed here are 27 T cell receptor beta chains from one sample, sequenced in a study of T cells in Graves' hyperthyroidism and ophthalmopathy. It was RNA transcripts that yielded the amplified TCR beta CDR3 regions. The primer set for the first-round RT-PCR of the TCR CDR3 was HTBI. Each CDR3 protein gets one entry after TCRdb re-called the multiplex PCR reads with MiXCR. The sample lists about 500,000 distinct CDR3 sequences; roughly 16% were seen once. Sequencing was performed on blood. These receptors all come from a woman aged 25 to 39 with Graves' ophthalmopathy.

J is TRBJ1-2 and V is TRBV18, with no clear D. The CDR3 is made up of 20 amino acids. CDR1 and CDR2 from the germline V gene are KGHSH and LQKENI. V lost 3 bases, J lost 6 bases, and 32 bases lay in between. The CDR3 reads CASSPSSVRLSEVRDHGYTF. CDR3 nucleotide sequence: TGTGCCAGCTCACCGAGTAGTGTGAGATTGTCTGAGGTACGAGACCATGGCTACACCTTC.

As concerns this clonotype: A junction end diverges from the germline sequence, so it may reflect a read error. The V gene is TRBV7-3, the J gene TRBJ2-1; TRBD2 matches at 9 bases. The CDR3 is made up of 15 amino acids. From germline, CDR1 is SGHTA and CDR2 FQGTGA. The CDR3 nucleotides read TGTGCCAGCAACTTAAGTTTAGCGGGAGCGGTCGAGCAGTTCTTC. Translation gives CASNLSLAGAVEQFF. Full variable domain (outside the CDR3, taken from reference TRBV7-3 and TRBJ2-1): GAGVSQTPSNKVTEKGKYVELRCDPISGHTALYWYRQSLGQGPEFLIYFQGTGAADDSGLPNDRFFAVRPEGSVSTLKIQRTERGDSAVYLCASNLSLAGAVEQFFGPGTRLTVL.

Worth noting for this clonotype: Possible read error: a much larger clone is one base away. CDR3 DNA sequence: TGTGCCAGCAGCCGGGACAGGGGTGTAGAGACCCAGTACTTC. This sequence encodes CASSRDRGVETQYF. The genes are TRBV7-2 and TRBJ2-5, with TRBD1 identical over 10 bases. V was clipped by 5 bases and J by 4 bases; unmatched bases: 4. Germline-derived CDR1 and CDR2 are SGHTA and FQGNSA. CDR3 length: 14 amino acids.

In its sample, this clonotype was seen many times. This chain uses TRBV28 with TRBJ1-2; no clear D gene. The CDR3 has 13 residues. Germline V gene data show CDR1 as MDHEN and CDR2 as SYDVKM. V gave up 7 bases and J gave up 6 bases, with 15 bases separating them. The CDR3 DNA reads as TGTGCCAGCAAGGAGAGGGCGGGAAATGGCTACACCTTC. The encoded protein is CASKERAGNGYTF.

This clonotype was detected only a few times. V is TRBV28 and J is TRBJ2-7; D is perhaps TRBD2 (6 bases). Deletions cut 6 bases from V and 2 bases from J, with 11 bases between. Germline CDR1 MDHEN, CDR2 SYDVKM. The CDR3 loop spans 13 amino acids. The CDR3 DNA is TGTGCCAGCAGAGAGCGGGCACCCTACGAGCAGTACTTC. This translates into CASRERAPYEQYF.

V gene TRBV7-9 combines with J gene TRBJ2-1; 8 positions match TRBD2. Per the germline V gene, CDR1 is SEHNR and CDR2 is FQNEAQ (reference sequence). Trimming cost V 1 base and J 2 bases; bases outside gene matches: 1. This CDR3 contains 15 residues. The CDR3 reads CASSLERETYNEQFF. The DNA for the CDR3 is TGTGCCAGCAGCTTAGAGCGGGAGACCTACAATGAGCAGTTCTTC.

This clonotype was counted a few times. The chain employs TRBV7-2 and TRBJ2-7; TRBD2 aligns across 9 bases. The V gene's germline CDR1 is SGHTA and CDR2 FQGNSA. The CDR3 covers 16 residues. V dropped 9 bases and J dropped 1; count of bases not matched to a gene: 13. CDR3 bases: TGTGCCAGTACCGGACCGACTAGCGGAGGGTCCTACGAGCAGTACTTC. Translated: CASTGPTSGGSYEQYF.

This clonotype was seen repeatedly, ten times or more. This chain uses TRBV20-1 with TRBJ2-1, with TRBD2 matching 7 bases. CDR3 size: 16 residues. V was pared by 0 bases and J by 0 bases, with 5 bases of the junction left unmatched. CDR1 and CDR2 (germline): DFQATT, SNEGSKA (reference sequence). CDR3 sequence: CSARDGGGSSYNEQFF. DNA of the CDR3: TGCAGTGCTAGAGATGGGGGGGGGAGCTCCTACAATGAGCAGTTCTTC.

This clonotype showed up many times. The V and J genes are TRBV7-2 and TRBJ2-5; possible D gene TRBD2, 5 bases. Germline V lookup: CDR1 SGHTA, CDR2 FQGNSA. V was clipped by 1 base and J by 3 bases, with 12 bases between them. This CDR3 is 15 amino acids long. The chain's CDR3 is CASSLVLTGKETQYF. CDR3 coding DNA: TGTGCCAGCAGCTTAGTCCTAACGGGAAAAGAGACCCAGTACTTC.

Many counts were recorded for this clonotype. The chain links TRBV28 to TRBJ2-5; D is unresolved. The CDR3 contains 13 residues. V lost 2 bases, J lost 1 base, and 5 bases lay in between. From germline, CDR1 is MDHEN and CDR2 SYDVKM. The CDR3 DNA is TGTGCCAGCAGTTTACGGAGCCAAGAGACCCAGTACTTC. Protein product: CASSLRSQETQYF.

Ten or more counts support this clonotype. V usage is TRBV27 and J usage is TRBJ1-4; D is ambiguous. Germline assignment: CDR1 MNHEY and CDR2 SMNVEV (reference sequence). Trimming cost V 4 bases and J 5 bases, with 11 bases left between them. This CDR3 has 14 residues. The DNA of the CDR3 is TGTGCCAGCAGTTCCAGACGGGGAAATGAAAAACTGTTTTTT. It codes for CASSSRRGNEKLFF. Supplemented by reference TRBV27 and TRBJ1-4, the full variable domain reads EAQVTQNPRYLITVTGKKLTVTCSQNMNHEYMSWYRQDPGLGLRQIYYSMNVEVTDKGDVPEGYKVSRKEKRNFPLILESPSPNQTSLYFCASSSRRGNEKLFFGSGTQLSVL.

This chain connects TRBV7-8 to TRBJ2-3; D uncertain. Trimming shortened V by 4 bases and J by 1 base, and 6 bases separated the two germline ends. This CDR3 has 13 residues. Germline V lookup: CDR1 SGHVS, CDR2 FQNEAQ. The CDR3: CASSSDRTDTQYF. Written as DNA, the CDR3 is TGTGCCAGCAGCTCCGACCGCACAGATACGCAGTATTTT.

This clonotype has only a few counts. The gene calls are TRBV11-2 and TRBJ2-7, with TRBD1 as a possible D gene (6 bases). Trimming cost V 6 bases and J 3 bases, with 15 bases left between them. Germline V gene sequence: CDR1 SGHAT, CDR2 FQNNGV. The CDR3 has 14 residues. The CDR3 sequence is CASSPAGGFYEQYF. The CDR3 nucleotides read TGTGCCAGCAGTCCCGCTGGGGGCTTCTACGAGCAGTACTTC.

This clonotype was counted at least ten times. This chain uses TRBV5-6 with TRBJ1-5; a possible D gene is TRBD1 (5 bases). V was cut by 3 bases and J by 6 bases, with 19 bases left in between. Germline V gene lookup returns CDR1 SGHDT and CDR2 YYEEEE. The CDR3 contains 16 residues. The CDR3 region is CASSSLSGVRRQPQHF. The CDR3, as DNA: TGTGCCAGCAGCTCATTGTCGGGGGTGCGGCGTCAGCCCCAGCATTTT.

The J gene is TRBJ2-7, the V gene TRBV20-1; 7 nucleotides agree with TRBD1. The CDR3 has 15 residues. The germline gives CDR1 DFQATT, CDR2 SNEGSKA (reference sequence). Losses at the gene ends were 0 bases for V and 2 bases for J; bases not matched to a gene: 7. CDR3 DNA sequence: TGCAGTGCTAGAGATCCGGGACAGAACACCTACGAGCAGTACTTC. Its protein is CSARDPGQNTYEQYF.

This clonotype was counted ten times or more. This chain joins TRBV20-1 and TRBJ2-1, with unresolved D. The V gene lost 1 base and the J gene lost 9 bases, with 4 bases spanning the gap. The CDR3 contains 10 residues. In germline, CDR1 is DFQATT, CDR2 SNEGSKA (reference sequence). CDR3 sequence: CSARAVEQFF. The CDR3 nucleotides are TGCAGTGCTAGAGCGGTTGAGCAGTTCTTC.

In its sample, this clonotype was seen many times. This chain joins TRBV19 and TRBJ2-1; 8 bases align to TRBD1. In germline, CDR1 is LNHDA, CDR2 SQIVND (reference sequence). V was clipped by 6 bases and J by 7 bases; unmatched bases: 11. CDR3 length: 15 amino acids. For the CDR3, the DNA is TGTGCCAGTAGCACCCGACAGGGGTCTGGGAATGAGCAGTTCTTC. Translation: CASSTRQGSGNEQFF.

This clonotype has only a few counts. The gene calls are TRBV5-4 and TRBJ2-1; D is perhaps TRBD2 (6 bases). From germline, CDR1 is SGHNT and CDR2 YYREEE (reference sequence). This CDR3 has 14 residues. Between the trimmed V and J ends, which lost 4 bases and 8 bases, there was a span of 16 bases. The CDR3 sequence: CASSIVTSFHEQFF. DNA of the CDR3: TGTGCCAGCAGCATAGTGACTAGTTTCCATGAGCAGTTCTTC.

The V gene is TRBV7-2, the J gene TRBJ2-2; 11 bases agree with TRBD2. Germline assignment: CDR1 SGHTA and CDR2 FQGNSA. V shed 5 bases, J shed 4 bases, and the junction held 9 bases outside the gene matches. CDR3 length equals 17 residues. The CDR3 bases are TGTGCCAGCAGCGCGCCTCTAGCGGGAGGAAGCACCGGGGAGCTGTTTTTT. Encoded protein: CASSAPLAGGSTGELFF.

The CDR3 nucleotides read TGCAGTGCTAGACGGGCTAGCGGGGTGGATACGCAGTATTTT. Its translation is CSARRASGVDTQYF. This chain links TRBV20-1 with TRBJ2-3; 9 bases are shared with TRBD2. CDR3 size: 14 residues. Per germline, CDR1 DFQATT and CDR2 SNEGSKA (reference sequence). The trim removed 2 bases at V and 6 bases at J, leaving 6 bases unmatched.

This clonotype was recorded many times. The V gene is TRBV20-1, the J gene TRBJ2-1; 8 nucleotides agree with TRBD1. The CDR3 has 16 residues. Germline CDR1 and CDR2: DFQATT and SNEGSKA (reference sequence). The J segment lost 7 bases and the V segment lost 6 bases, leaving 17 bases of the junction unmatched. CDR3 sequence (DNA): TGCAGTGCCATTGGGAATGGACAGGGTCGGGGGAATGAGCAGTTCTTC. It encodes CSAIGNGQGRGNEQFF.

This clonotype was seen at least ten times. This CDR3 is CASSSGTSLTDTQYF. In DNA, the CDR3 is TGTGCCAGCAGTTCCGGGACTAGCCTCACAGATACGCAGTATTTT. The chain recombines TRBV12-3 or TRBV12-4 with TRBJ2-3; 9 nucleotides align to TRBD2. After removal of 4 bases from V and 2 bases from J, the junction contained 4 bases not matched to a gene. The CDR3 contains 15 residues.

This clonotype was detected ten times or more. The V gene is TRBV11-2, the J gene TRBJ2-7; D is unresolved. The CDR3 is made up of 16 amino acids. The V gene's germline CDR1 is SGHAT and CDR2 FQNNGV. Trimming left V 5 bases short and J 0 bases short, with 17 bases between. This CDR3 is CASSHGSFYGSYEQYF. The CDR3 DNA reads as TGTGCCAGCAGCCACGGGTCTTTTTATGGCTCCTACGAGCAGTACTTC. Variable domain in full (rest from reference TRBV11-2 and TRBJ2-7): EAGVAQSPRYKIIEKRQSVAFWCNPISGHATLYWYQQILGQGPKLLIQFQNNGVVDDSQLPKDRFSAERLKGVDSTLKIQPAKLEDSAVYLCASSHGSFYGSYEQYFGPGTRLTVT.

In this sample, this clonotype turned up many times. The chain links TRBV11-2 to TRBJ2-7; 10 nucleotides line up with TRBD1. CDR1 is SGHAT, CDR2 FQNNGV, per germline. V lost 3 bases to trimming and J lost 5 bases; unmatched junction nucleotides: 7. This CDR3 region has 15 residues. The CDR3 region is CASSFYPGQGNEQYF. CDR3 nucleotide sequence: TGTGCCAGCAGCTTCTATCCGGGACAGGGGAACGAGCAGTACTTC.

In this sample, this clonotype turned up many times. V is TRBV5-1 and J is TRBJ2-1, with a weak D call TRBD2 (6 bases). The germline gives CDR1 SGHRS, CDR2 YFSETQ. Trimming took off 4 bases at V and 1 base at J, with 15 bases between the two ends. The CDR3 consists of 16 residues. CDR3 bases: TGCGCCAGCAGCCTTAGCGGCGGGGCTTCCTACAATGAGCAGTTCTTC. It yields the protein CASSLSGGASYNEQFF.

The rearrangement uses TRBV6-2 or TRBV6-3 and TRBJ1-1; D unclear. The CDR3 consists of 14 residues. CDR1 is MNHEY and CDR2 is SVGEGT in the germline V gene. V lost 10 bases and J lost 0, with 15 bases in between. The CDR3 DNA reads TGTGCCACCTATGATGTCCATATGAACACTGAAGCTTTCTTT. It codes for CATYDVHMNTEAFF.

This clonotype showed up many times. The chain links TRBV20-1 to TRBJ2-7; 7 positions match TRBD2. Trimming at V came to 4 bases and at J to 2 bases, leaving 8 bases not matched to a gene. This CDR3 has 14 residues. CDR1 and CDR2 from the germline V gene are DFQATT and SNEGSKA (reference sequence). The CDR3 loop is CSATEAGPAYEQYF. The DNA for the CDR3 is TGCAGTGCTACCGAAGCGGGACCGGCCTACGAGCAGTACTTC.